This is a list of T cell receptor beta chains from one sample in a study of cytomegalovirus exposure and HLA in healthy donors. Only in-frame clones appear in the TCRdb table, and some are missing; sequencing was by immunoSEQ multiplex PCR. The sample consists of roughly 130,000 clones, 80% of them appearing once. Source material: PBMCs. These TCRs come from a male donor in good health and CMV-seronegative. The CDR3 runs from the conserved cysteine through the conserved F or W. The D gene is left open where the match is weak. Some rows mark clone size as missing; the rest say once, few, many or name a class of expanded clone.

TRBV4-2	TRBJ2-7	.	.	CASSQDAGSEQYF	TGTGCCAGCAGCCAAGATGCTGGGAGCGAGCAGTACTTC
TRBV7-9	TRBJ2-7	.	TRBD2	CSSTGTSGINIYEQYF	TGTTCCAGCACCGGGACTAGCGGGATTAATATCTACGAGCAGTACTTC
TRBV7-6	TRBJ2-2	.	TRBD2	CASSLPRTSGGEVTGELFF	TGTGCCAGCAGCTTACCCCGGACTAGCGGGGGGGAGGTTACCGGGGAGCTGTTTTTT
TRBV5-1	TRBJ2-3	.	.	CASSFLQGSSTDTQYF	TGCGCCAGCAGCTTTCTACAGGGATCTAGCACAGATACGCAGTATTTT
TRBV7-2	TRBJ2-7	.	TRBD2	CASMRTSGGYEQYF	TGTGCCAGCATGCGGACTAGCGGGGGATACGAGCAGTACTTC
TRBV28	TRBJ1-6	few	.	CASSPSGERPLHF	TGTGCCAGCAGCCCCAGTGGGGAGAGACCCCTCCACTTT
TRBV19	TRBJ2-1	.	TRBD2	CASSNNLAGVSNEQFF	TGTGCCAGTAGTAACAATCTAGCGGGAGTTAGCAATGAGCAGTTCTTC
TRBV5-5	TRBJ2-3	.	.	CASSMYTDTQYF	TGTGCCAGCAGTATGTACACAGATACGCAGTATTTT
TRBV9	TRBJ2-5	.	.	CASSVAAQGGETQYF	TGTGCCAGCAGCGTAGCTGCACAGGGGGGGGAGACCCAGTACTTC
TRBV30	TRBJ2-7	.	TRBD1	CAWSQGAREQYF	TGTGCCTGGAGTCAGGGGGCGAGGGAGCAGTACTTC
TRBV6-4	TRBJ2-7	.	TRBD2	CASSWRLAGYYEQYF	TGTGCCAGCAGTTGGAGACTAGCGGGTTACTACGAGCAGTACTTC
TRBV5-4	TRBJ2-3	.	TRBD1	CASSLRTGIPTDTQYF	TGTGCCAGCAGCTTGCGGACAGGGATACCCACAGATACGCAGTATTTT
TRBV6-1	TRBJ2-5	.	.	CASSEPATGETQYF	TGTGCCAGCAGTGAACCGGCCACAGGGGAGACCCAGTACTTC
TRBV27	TRBJ1-5	few	TRBD1	CASRGQGAYNQPQHF	TGTGCCAGCAGGGGACAGGGGGCCTACAATCAGCCCCAGCATTTT
TRBV28	TRBJ2-4	.	.	CASSGMGGNGENIQYF	TGTGCCAGCAGCGGCATGGGGGGAAACGGAGAAAACATTCAGTACTTC
TRBV5-4	TRBJ2-2	.	TRBD2	CASSFRGLAVGELFF	TGTGCCAGCAGCTTCCGTGGACTAGCGGTCGGGGAGCTGTTTTTT
TRBV5-1	TRBJ2-3	few	.	CASSFGDTQYF	TGCGCCAGCAGCTTTGGCGATACGCAGTATTTT
TRBV18	TRBJ2-3	.	TRBD2	CASSPLGASGASTDTQYF	TGTGCCAGCTCACCACTCGGGGCTAGCGGGGCTAGCACAGATACGCAGTATTTT
TRBV30	TRBJ2-2	.	TRBD2	CAWSRGAGELFF	TGTGCCTGGTCTCGGGGGGCCGGGGAGCTGTTTTTT
TRBV2	TRBJ2-7	.	TRBD1	CASSEQGVISYEQYF	TGTGCCAGCAGTGAACAGGGGGTAATATCGTACGAGCAGTACTTC
TRBV4-1	TRBJ2-1	.	TRBD1	CASSLRTPGQGADEQFF	TGCGCCAGCAGCCTGCGGACACCGGGACAGGGGGCCGATGAGCAGTTCTTC
TRBV9	TRBJ1-6	.	.	CASSVGLDSSSYNSPLHF	TGTGCCAGCAGCGTAGGGTTAGATTCGAGCTCCTATAATTCACCCCTCCACTTT
TRBV9	TRBJ1-3	.	TRBD1	CASSVLTGGGNTIYF	TGTGCCAGCAGCGTATTGACAGGGGGTGGAAACACCATATATTTT
TRBV5-8	TRBJ1-5	.	.	CASSFSRLSQPQHF	TGTGCCAGCAGCTTCAGCAGGCTCAGTCAGCCCCAGCATTTT
TRBV25-1	TRBJ2-5	.	.	CASSDPHFGETQYF	TGTGCCAGCAGTGACCCTCACTTTGGAGAGACCCAGTACTTC
TRBV30	TRBJ1-2	.	.	CAWTTGTHGYTF	TGTGCCTGGACCACAGGGACGCATGGCTACACCTTC
TRBV6-5	TRBJ1-5	.	.	CASSLFQGNQPQHF	TGTGCCAGCAGTTTATTTCAGGGGAATCAGCCCCAGCATTTT
TRBV19	TRBJ1-2	.	.	CASRSSGTFYGYTF	TGTGCCAGTAGGAGCTCCGGGACTTTCTATGGCTACACCTTC
TRBV5-1	TRBJ2-6	.	.	CASSPGGGANVLTF	TGCGCCAGCAGCCCGGGGGGCGGGGCCAACGTCCTGACTTTC
TRBV29-1	TRBJ1-1	.	TRBD1	CSVGTGEGNTEAFF	TGCAGCGTGGGGACAGGGGAGGGGAACACTGAAGCTTTCTTT
TRBV5-1	TRBJ2-7	few	.	CASRYSVVQGKTYEQYF	TGCGCCAGCAGGTATTCCGTGGTCCAGGGAAAGACCTACGAGCAGTACTTC
TRBV7-2	TRBJ2-2	.	.	CASSIQGRNTGELFF	TGTGCCAGCAGCATACAGGGTAGAAACACCGGGGAGCTGTTTTTT
TRBV9	TRBJ2-2	.	.	CASSVVGRSNTGELFF	TGTGCCAGCAGCGTAGTCGGTCGGTCGAACACCGGGGAGCTGTTTTTT
TRBV9	TRBJ1-6	.	.	CASSVEQGRSSPLHF	TGTGCCAGCAGCGTAGAGCAGGGCCGGAGTTCACCCCTCCACTTT
TRBV10-1	TRBJ1-1	once	.	CASSESRDKGQAFF	TGCGCCAGCAGTGAGTCCAGGGACAAAGGGCAAGCTTTCTTT
TRBV18	TRBJ2-6	.	TRBD1	CASSLSGTGDGLTF	TGTGCCAGCTCGCTATCCGGGACAGGGGACGGCCTGACTTTC
TRBV5-1	TRBJ2-5	.	.	CASIPGGTELKTQYF	TGCGCCAGCATCCCGGGGGGGACAGAGTTAAAGACCCAGTACTTC
TRBV19	TRBJ1-5	.	TRBD1	CASSIMGQYNQPQHF	TGTGCCAGTAGTATAATGGGACAGTACAATCAGCCCCAGCATTTT
TRBV27	TRBJ1-1	.	TRBD1	CASSVGGGNTEAFF	TGTGCCAGCAGTGTAGGGGGCGGGAACACTGAAGCTTTCTTT
TRBV7-2	TRBJ2-7	.	TRBD2	CASSERTSGGALAYEQYF	TGTGCCAGCAGCGAAAGGACTAGCGGGGGGGCCCTCGCCTACGAGCAGTACTTC
TRBV5-6	TRBJ2-2	.	.	CASSLAVFNPGELFF	TGTGCCAGCAGCTTGGCGGTGTTTAACCCCGGGGAGCTGTTTTTT
TRBV5-1	TRBJ2-3	.	.	CASRPSGGLGDTQYF	TGCGCCAGCAGACCATCAGGTGGGCTCGGAGATACGCAGTATTTT
TRBV2	TRBJ1-4	.	TRBD1	CASNKDRTNEKLFF	TGTGCCAGCAATAAGGACAGGACCAATGAAAAACTGTTTTTT
TRBV9	TRBJ2-1	.	TRBD1	CASSTHPGQASYNEQFF	TGTGCCAGCAGCACCCATCCGGGACAGGCGTCCTACAATGAGCAGTTCTTC
TRBV15	TRBJ2-7	.	.	CATSRTGPHGYEQYF	TGTGCCACCAGCAGAACAGGACCTCATGGCTACGAGCAGTACTTC
TRBV13	TRBJ2-5	.	.	CASSSILAIQETQYF	TGTGCCAGCAGCTCAATTCTAGCGATCCAAGAGACCCAGTACTTC
TRBV4-3	TRBJ1-2	once	.	CASSQVFASSPYGYTF	TGCGCCAGCAGCCAAGTCTTTGCGTCGAGCCCCTATGGCTACACCTTC
TRBV10-1	TRBJ2-7	once	.	CASSFGRGEQYF	TGCGCCAGCAGCTTCGGTCGAGGGGAGCAGTACTTC
TRBV5-1	TRBJ2-7	.	.	CASKRDSLYEQYF	TGCGCCAGCAAAAGAGACAGCCTCTACGAGCAGTACTTC
TRBV14	TRBJ1-4	.	.	CASSQGLGYTNEKLFF	TGTGCCAGCAGCCAAGGACTAGGATACACGAATGAAAAACTGTTTTTT
TRBV6-5	TRBJ1-6	.	.	CATRPSSYNSPLHF	TGTGCCACCAGGCCGAGCTCCTATAATTCACCCCTCCACTTT
TRBV6-5	TRBJ2-1	.	.	CASSYEEGPNEQFF	TGTGCCAGCAGTTACGAGGAGGGCCCCAATGAGCAGTTCTTC
TRBV19	TRBJ2-1	.	TRBD2	CASSFLLLAGGYNEQFF	TGTGCCAGTAGTTTTCTCCTTCTAGCGGGAGGGTACAATGAGCAGTTCTTC